This TCR beta chain was observed in a study of early T cells in non-severe SARS-CoV-2 infection. Across the whole study: Sequencing input comprised bulk RNA from unsorted whole blood; chain pairing was not available.

This clonotype was seen many times. Germline CDR1 SGHNT, CDR2 YENEEA. The CDR3 extends over 15 amino acids. V lost 5 bases to trimming and J lost 1 base, with 14 bases between them. TCRdb itself ran the 5' RACE reads through MiXCR, one entry per CDR3 protein. Found here are about 80,000 distinct CDR3 sequences, 9% to 14% of them singletons; the top ten hold over 2%. The V gene is TRBV11-3, the J gene TRBJ1-1, with TRBD1 as a possible D gene (6 bases). The clonotype comes from an adult who was a healthcare worker with PCR-confirmed SARS-CoV-2 infection or an uninfected control (not recorded which). The sequenced sample consisted of whole blood. The CDR3 protein is CASSLGHRENTEAFF. The CDR3 DNA sequence: TGTGCCAGCAGCCTGGGACACCGGGAGAACACTGAAGCTTTCTTT.